This note documents a single TCR beta chain sequence. Its antigen is still unknown. The PCR employed 60 Vbeta primers together with 13 Jbeta primers. TCRdb's table, derived via immunoSEQ multiplex PCR, lists solely in-frame clones and lacks some. The data contain 150,000 to 200,000 clones, about 80% of them singletons. These data are taken from a study of cytomegalovirus exposure and HLA in healthy donors. Study-level background: In an earlier analysis, around 120 million unique TCR beta sequences were found from approximately 190 million T cells. Findings and limits, study-wide: Reported findings show TCR beta sequences accurately forecast HLA-A and HLA-B alleles in most subjects. In the analysis, some V segments, TRBV6-2 and TRBV6-3 included, were excluded as indistinguishable.

Germline V lookup: CDR1 SEHNR, CDR2 FQNEAQ (reference sequence). This CDR3 contains 15 residues. V lost 5 bases to trimming and J lost 2 bases, with 14 bases between them. The clonotype comes from a woman aged 40 to 50 in good health and CMV-seronegative. The gene calls are TRBV7-9 and TRBJ2-3, with TRBD2 as a possible D gene (5 bases). The sequenced sample consisted of PBMCs. The DNA of the CDR3 is TGTGCCAGCAGCCCGTTCCAGAGGGCCACAGATACGCAGTATTTT. It codes for CASSPFQRATDTQYF.